A single sample gave rise to the 21 T cell receptor beta chains below, sequenced in a study of cytomegalovirus exposure and HLA in healthy donors. In the PCR, 60 Vbeta and 13 Jbeta primers were used. Profiled with immunoSEQ multiplex PCR; TCRdb holds only in-frame clones, not every one. The data contain approximately 160,000 clones, approximately 84% of them singletons. The sequenced material came from PBMCs. These receptors came from a woman aged 40 to 50 in good health and CMV-seropositive.

The chain links TRBV19 to TRBJ2-1, with 9 bases matching TRBD2. The CDR3 is 19 residues long. Germline CDR1 and CDR2: LNHDA and SQIVND (reference sequence). The V and J ends lost 0 bases and 0 bases, in that order; junction bases with no gene match: 9. The CDR3 region has the DNA TGTGCCAGTAGTATAGACGGGCGGGGGGGCCGCAGCTCCTACAATGAGCAGTTCTTC. Translated: CASSIDGRGGRSSYNEQFF.

The J gene is TRBJ2-4, the V gene TRBV27, with D possibly TRBD1 on 5 matching bases. Per germline, CDR1 MNHEY and CDR2 SMNVEV (reference sequence). This CDR3 contains 14 residues. V was trimmed by 5 bases and J by 7 bases, leaving 15 bases between them. In DNA form, the CDR3 reads TGTGCCAGCAGTACCAGGGCATTAGGGAACATTCAGTACTTC. This sequence encodes CASSTRALGNIQYF.

The rearrangement uses TRBV30 and TRBJ1-3; D gene ambiguous. Trimming pared 3 bases from V and 4 bases from J, leaving 4 bases between. The CDR3 sequence is 11 residues long. The germline V gene encodes CDR1 GTSNPN and CDR2 SVGIG (reference sequence). The CDR3 sequence: CAWRRGNTIYF. The CDR3 nucleotides are TGTGCCTGGAGGAGGGGAAACACCATATATTTT.

This clone was seen a handful of times. The chain links TRBV27 to TRBJ1-2; tentative D call: TRBD1 (5 bases). The germline gives CDR1 MNHEY, CDR2 SMNVEV (reference sequence). This CDR3 has 17 amino acids. The V gene lost 3 bases and the J gene lost 1 base, with 18 bases spanning the gap. CDR3 in DNA: TGTGCCAGCAGTTTTATGGCAGGCCGGAGGGGTAACTATGGCTACACCTTC. Its protein product is CASSFMAGRRGNYGYTF.

Concerning this clone itself: This sample also contains other DNA sequences that code for the same CDR3. The chain is built from TRBV13 and TRBJ2-3; TRBD2 is a possible D gene (6 bases). Trimming left V 5 bases short and J 0 bases short, with 18 bases between. This CDR3 comprises 17 residues. The germline CDR1 and CDR2 sequences are PRHDT and FYEKMQ (reference sequence). CDR3 nucleotide sequence: TGTGCCAGCAGCCCCGGCCGGGGACTCCCGAGCACAGATACGCAGTATTTT. The encoded protein is CASSPGRGLPSTDTQYF.

Notes on this clone: Other DNA sequences in this specimen translate into the identical CDR3. The chain links TRBV9 to TRBJ1-3; D call uncertain. This CDR3 is 13 amino acids long. CDR1 SGDLS and CDR2 YYNGEE come from the germline V gene. V dropped 3 bases and J dropped 0 bases, with 4 bases sitting between them. The CDR3 coding sequence is TGTGCCAGCAGCGCGAGCTCTGGAAACACCATATATTTT. It yields the protein CASSASSGNTIYF.

This clone occurred a few times. The sample has other DNA sequences that encode this CDR3 too. The rearrangement uses TRBV7-2 and TRBJ1-2; D remains ambiguous. V was pared by 5 bases and J by 8 bases, with 15 bases between. This CDR3 spans 13 amino acids. Germline V lookup: CDR1 SGHTA, CDR2 FQGNSA. As DNA, the CDR3 is TGTGCCAGCAGCCTAGAGATGCGGAGGGGCTACACCTTC. Amino acids: CASSLEMRRGYTF.

With respect to this clone: Compared with germline, one end of the junction differs, possibly owing to a read error. The DNA of the CDR3 is TGTGCCAGCAGCCCCCAACTGGCGTCGTCTGGGGCCAACGGCCTGACTTTC. Protein: CASSPQLASSGANGLTF. The V gene is TRBV9, the J gene TRBJ2-6; tentatively, D is TRBD1 (5 bases). CDR1 is SGDLS and CDR2 is YYNGEE in the germline V gene. CDR3 length equals 17 residues.

Only one count was recorded for this clone. The chain recombines TRBV18 with TRBJ1-1; 9 bases line up with TRBD1. This CDR3 has 16 residues. Per germline, CDR1 KGHSH and CDR2 LQKENI. Trimming took 7 bases from V and 0 from J; bases not matched to a gene: 9. This chain's CDR3 is CASYKGDRAMNTEAFF. In DNA form, the CDR3 reads TGTGCCAGCTACAAAGGGGACAGGGCGATGAACACTGAAGCTTTCTTT.

The genes are TRBV19 and TRBJ2-1; the match to TRBD2 covers 15 bases. The germline V gene encodes CDR1 LNHDA and CDR2 SQIVND (reference sequence). This CDR3 region has 16 residues. V lost 6 bases to trimming and J lost 7 bases; unmatched junction nucleotides: 7. CDR3 DNA: TGTGCCAGTAGCCCAGGACTAGCGGGGGGGGAAAATGAGCAGTTCTTC. Translated, it gives CASSPGLAGGENEQFF.

The CDR3 sequence: CASEQGYEQYF. The CDR3 DNA follows: TGTGCCAGTGAACAGGGCTACGAGCAGTACTTC. The gene calls are TRBV19 and TRBJ2-7, with D maybe TRBD1 (6 bases). V was clipped by 8 bases and J by 3 bases, with 8 bases between them. The CDR3 length is 11 residues. CDR1 and CDR2 from the germline V gene are LNHDA and SQIVND (reference sequence). The whole variable domain, filled in from reference TRBV19 and TRBJ2-7, reads DGGITQSPKYLFRKEGQNVTLSCEQNLNHDAMYWYRQDPGQGLRLIYYSQIVNDFQKGDIAEGYSVSREKKESFPLTVTSAQKNPTAFYLCASEQGYEQYFGPGTRLTVT.

This sequence joins TRBV4-2 and TRBJ1-6; tentatively, D is TRBD1 (5 bases). CDR3 size: 16 residues. The germline V gene has CDR1 LGHNA and CDR2 YNFKEQ. Between the trimmed V and J ends, which lost 5 bases and 4 bases, there was a span of 15 bases. CDR3 amino acids: CASSSTGLGYNSPLHF. The CDR3 nucleotides read TGTGCCAGCAGCTCCACAGGCCTGGGTTATAATTCACCCCTCCACTTT.

The V gene is TRBV10-3, the J gene TRBJ2-2, with D possibly matching TRBD1 (6 bases). Germline V gives CDR1 ENHRY, CDR2 SYGVKD. This CDR3 spans 15 amino acids. The V and J ends lost 4 bases and 5 bases respectively, with 14 bases between them. The DNA of the CDR3 is TGTGCCATCAGTGCCAGGGGCCCGCCAACCGGGGAGCTGTTTTTT. Its translation: CAISARGPPTGELFF.

The J gene is TRBJ1-2, the V gene TRBV6-1; D gene unclear. The germline V gene encodes CDR1 MNHNS and CDR2 SASEGT. Trimming took off 9 bases at V and 5 bases at J, with 16 bases between the two ends. This CDR3 spans 13 amino acids. The CDR3 here is CASERLADYGYTF. DNA for the CDR3: TGTGCCAGTGAACGGTTGGCGGATTATGGCTACACCTTC.

The J gene is TRBJ2-1, the V gene TRBV7-3; TRBD2 might be the D (5 bases). The germline CDR1 and CDR2 sequences are SGHTA and FQGTGA. The CDR3 extends over 15 amino acids. Between the trimmed V and J ends, which lost 0 bases and 10 bases, there was a span of 16 bases. CDR3 DNA sequence: TGTGCCAGCAGCTTAACGAGTTCCTCCGGGATCGAGCAGTTCTTC. Translated: CASSLTSSSGIEQFF.

The chain uses TRBV18 and TRBJ1-5; D perhaps matches TRBD1 (6 bases). The germline gives CDR1 KGHSH, CDR2 LQKENI. The CDR3 runs 13 residues. Trimming stripped 6 bases from V and 9 bases from J, with 15 bases between. The CDR3 sequence is CASSPGEERPQHF. The CDR3, as DNA: TGTGCCAGCTCCCCAGGGGAGGAGCGGCCCCAGCATTTT.

A few counts support this clone. The rearrangement uses TRBV5-4 and TRBJ1-5; no reliable D call. Germline lookup yields CDR1 SGHNT and CDR2 YYREEE (reference sequence). V lost 2 bases, J lost 4 bases, and 19 bases lay in between. The CDR3 extends over 17 amino acids. Here the CDR3 DNA reads TGTGCCAGCAGCTTTAGAGGCGGGTCAGGAGGAAATCAGCCCCAGCATTTT. Its translation is CASSFRGGSGGNQPQHF.

The chain recombines TRBV5-8 with TRBJ2-2; 7 nucleotides align to TRBD1. With 4 bases clipped from V and 1 base from J, the junction kept 16 bases outside the gene matches. The CDR3 totals 19 residues. CDR1 and CDR2 from the germline V gene are SGHTS and YDEGEE. CDR3 loop: CASSILDREGKRNTGELFF. The CDR3 DNA reads TGTGCCAGCAGCATTCTCGACAGGGAAGGTAAGAGGAACACCGGGGAGCTGTTTTTT.

CDR3 sequence (DNA): TGTGCCTGGAGTGTACGGACAGGCCCCTACGAGCAGTACTTC. Translating it yields CAWSVRTGPYEQYF. The chain carries TRBV30 and TRBJ2-7, with TRBD1 matching over 7 bases. Trimming took 0 bases from V and 2 from J; bases not matched to a gene: 4. The germline V gene encodes CDR1 GTSNPN and CDR2 SVGIG (reference sequence). There are 14 residues in the CDR3.

The rearrangement joins TRBV28 to TRBJ1-2; the D gene is possibly TRBD1 (5 bases). Germline V lookup: CDR1 MDHEN, CDR2 SYDVKM. The CDR3 is 13 amino acids. Trimming cost V 8 bases and J 3 bases, with 13 bases left between them. The DNA for the CDR3 is TGTGCCAGCTGGAAAGGACACGACTATGGCTACACCTTC. This sequence encodes CASWKGHDYGYTF.

The chain carries TRBV5-6 and TRBJ1-2; 7 bases are a match to TRBD1. V shed 4 bases, J shed 10 bases, and the junction held 13 bases outside the gene matches. The germline V gene encodes CDR1 SGHDT and CDR2 YYEEEE. The CDR3 loop spans 14 amino acids. Here the CDR3 DNA reads TGTGCCAGCAGCATCCCGACAGGGACGGTTGACTACACCTTC. Amino acid sequence: CASSIPTGTVDYTF.